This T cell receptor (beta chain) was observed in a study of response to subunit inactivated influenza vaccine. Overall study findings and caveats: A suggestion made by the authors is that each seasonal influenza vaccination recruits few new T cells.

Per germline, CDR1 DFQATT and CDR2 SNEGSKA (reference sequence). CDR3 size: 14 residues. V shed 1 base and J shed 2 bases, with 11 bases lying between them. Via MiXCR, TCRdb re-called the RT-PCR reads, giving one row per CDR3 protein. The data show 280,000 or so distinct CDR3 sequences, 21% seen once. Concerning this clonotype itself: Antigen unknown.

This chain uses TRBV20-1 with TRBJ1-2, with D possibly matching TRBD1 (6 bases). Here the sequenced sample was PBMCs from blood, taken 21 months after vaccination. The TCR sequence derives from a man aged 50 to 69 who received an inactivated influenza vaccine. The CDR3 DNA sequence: TGCAGTGCTAGAGGGAGAGGGGGGAACTATGGCTACACCTTC. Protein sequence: CSARGRGGNYGYTF.